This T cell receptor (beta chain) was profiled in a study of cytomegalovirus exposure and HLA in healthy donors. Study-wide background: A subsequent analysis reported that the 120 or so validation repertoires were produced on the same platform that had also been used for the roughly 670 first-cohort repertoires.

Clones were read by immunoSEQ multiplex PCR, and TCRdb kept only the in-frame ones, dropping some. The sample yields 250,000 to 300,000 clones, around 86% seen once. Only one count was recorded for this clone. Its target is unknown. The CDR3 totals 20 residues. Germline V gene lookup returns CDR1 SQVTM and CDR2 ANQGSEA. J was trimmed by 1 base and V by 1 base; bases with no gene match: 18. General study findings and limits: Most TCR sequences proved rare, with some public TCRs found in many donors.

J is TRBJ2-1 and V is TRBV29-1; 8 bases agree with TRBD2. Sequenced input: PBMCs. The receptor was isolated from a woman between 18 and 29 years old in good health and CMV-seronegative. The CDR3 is CSVEAPWELAVKFSYNEQFF. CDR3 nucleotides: TGCAGCGTTGAAGCCCCTTGGGAACTAGCGGTAAAGTTTTCCTACAATGAGCAGTTCTTC.